The T cell receptor beta chain under discussion was sequenced for a study of shared T cell receptors in the human thymus. Germline V gene sequence: CDR1 SGDLS, CDR2 YYNGEE. V trimming: 0 bases; J trimming: 7 bases; junction bases outside the gene matches: 6. The CDR3 is made up of 16 amino acids. Data came from immunoSEQ multiplex PCR; TCRdb stores just in-frame clones and leaves some out. This table holds more than 550,000 clones, 87% found once. This sample also appeared in a second study, on human thymus T cells.

The receptor comes from a boy less than two years old with a congenital heart defect. The rearrangement uses TRBV9 and TRBJ2-1; the match to TRBD2 covers 11 bases. Source material: thymocytes. The CDR3 bases are TGTGCCAGCAGCGTAGTAGTGGCTAGCGGGAGGAATGAGCAGTTCTTC. It yields the protein CASSVVVASGRNEQFF.